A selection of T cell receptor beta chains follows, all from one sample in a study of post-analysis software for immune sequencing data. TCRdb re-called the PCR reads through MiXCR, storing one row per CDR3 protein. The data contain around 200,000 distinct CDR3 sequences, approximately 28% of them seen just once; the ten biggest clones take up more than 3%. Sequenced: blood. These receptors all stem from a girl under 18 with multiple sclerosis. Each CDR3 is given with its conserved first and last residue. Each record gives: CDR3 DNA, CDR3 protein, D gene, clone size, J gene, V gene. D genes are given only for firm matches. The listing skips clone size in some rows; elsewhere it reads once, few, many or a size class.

TGTGCCAGCAGCCCGGGACAGGGTAATGAAAAACTGTTTTTT CASSPGQGNEKLFF TRBD1 many TRBJ1-4 TRBV12-3/TRBV12-4
TGTGCCAGCTCACCACAAACAGGGTCTGGAAACACCATATATTTT CASSPQTGSGNTIYF . . TRBJ1-3 TRBV18
TGTGCCAGCAGCTTAGAAGGGGGACTACGGAAACGCGGCTACACCTTC CASSLEGGLRKRGYTF . . TRBJ1-2 TRBV7-9
TGTGCCAGCAGTCCGAACTCTGGGGCCAACGTCCTGACTTTC CASSPNSGANVLTF . few TRBJ2-6 TRBV27
TGTGCCAGCAGTTTCGGCCGTGCACGGGCCAAAAACATTCAGTACTTC CASSFGRARAKNIQYF . few TRBJ2-4 TRBV12-3/TRBV12-4
TGCGCCAGCAGCTTGTGTGGGGGGCGCGGCTATGGCTACACCTTC CASSLCGGRGYGYTF . . TRBJ1-2 TRBV5-1
TGTGCCAGCAGCCAAGACCCAGGGGAGAACACTGAAGCTTTCTTT CASSQDPGENTEAFF . . TRBJ1-1 TRBV3-1
TGTGCCAGCAGCCAAGGACCGGGCTCCTACAATGAGCAGTTCTTC CASSQGPGSYNEQFF . . TRBJ2-1 TRBV3-1
TGTGCCAGCAGCGTAGGGACAGTCCCCACTGAAGCTTTCTTT CASSVGTVPTEAFF . few TRBJ1-1 TRBV9
TGCGCCAGCAAGACTAGCGGCCGCTCCTACGAGCAGTACTTC CASKTSGRSYEQYF TRBD2 . TRBJ2-7 TRBV5-1
TGTGCCAGCTTCCCATTTCTTAACAGAGGAGGCCCCTACAATGAGCAGTTCTTC CASFPFLNRGGPYNEQFF . many TRBJ2-1 TRBV11-2
TGCAGTGCTCCACTGGGACAATTTAATTCACCCCTCCACTTT CSAPLGQFNSPLHF . many TRBJ1-6 TRBV20-1
TGTGCCAGCAGTGTTACAGGGGGCTACAATGAGCAGTACTTC CASSVTGGYNEQYF TRBD1 . TRBJ2-7 TRBV25-1
TGCAGTGCTAGAAGCTCAGGGAAGTCGAACATTCAGTACTTC CSARSSGKSNIQYF . . TRBJ2-4 TRBV20-1
TGCAGTGCTAGAGATCCACGCCTAGCGGGAGGCGAGCAGTACTTC CSARDPRLAGGEQYF TRBD2 many TRBJ2-7 TRBV20-1
TGTGCCAGCAGCTTGGGACCTCTGAACACTGAAGCTTTCTTT CASSLGPLNTEAFF . few TRBJ1-1 TRBV5-6
TGCAGTGCTAGAGTAGGGATTGGCAAGGAGACCCAGTACTTC CSARVGIGKETQYF . . TRBJ2-5 TRBV20-1
TGTGCCAGTAGTATAGCTTGGGGGAACACTGAAGCTTTCTTT CASSIAWGNTEAFF . . TRBJ1-1 TRBV19
TGTGCCAGCAGCGTAGCTCCAGGGGGCTTCTACGAGCAGTACTTC CASSVAPGGFYEQYF TRBD1 many TRBJ2-7 TRBV9
TGTGCCAGCAGTCCAGGGACAGTGAACACTGAAGCTTTCTTT CASSPGTVNTEAFF TRBD1 few TRBJ1-1 TRBV6-5
TGTGCCAGCAGTCACGGGAGCGCTGAAGCTTTCTTT CASSHGSAEAFF . . TRBJ1-1 TRBV6-5
TGTGCCAGCAGTGACCCCACGGGACAGGCCTACGAGCAGTACTTC CASSDPTGQAYEQYF TRBD1 many TRBJ2-7 TRBV6-6
TGTGCCAGCAGCCAAGCAGGGACAGGGTACTACGAGCAGTACTTC CASSQAGTGYYEQYF TRBD1 many TRBJ2-7 TRBV4-2
TGCAGCGTTGACAGGGGGCGTGAGGATACGCAGTATTTT CSVDRGREDTQYF TRBD1 many TRBJ2-3 TRBV29-1
TGTGCCACCCAGGGGACCGGGACGTGGGATTCACCCCTCCACTTT CATQGTGTWDSPLHF . few TRBJ1-6 TRBV25-1
TGCGCCAGCAGCTTGGGCGGGGAGGGACTTATATCCTACGAGCAGTACTTC CASSLGGEGLISYEQYF TRBD2 . TRBJ2-7 TRBV5-1
TGTGCCAGCTCATCGATGGTAGGGGGGGCATCCTACGAGCAGTACTTC CASSSMVGGASYEQYF . few TRBJ2-7 TRBV18
TGCGCCAGCAGCTTACCAGTGAACTCTGGGGCCAACGTCCTGACTTTC CASSLPVNSGANVLTF . few TRBJ2-6 TRBV5-1
TGCGCCAGCAGTTCGACAGTAGAGTATCTCAATGAGCAGTTCTTC CASSSTVEYLNEQFF . . TRBJ2-1 TRBV10-2
TGCGCCAGCAGCGAACAGGGCTCGAACACTGAAGCTTTCTTT CASSEQGSNTEAFF . . TRBJ1-1 TRBV5-1
TGTGCCAGCAGCCCCGACAGGGCACTAGCGGGCAAGGAGCAGTTCTTC CASSPDRALAGKEQFF TRBD2 many TRBJ2-1 TRBV3-1
TGTGCCAGCAGTTTTATGGGGGTTCGATCCTACGAGCAGTACTTC CASSFMGVRSYEQYF . . TRBJ2-7 TRBV28
TGTGCCAGCAGCCCGGGCGGGGTTTGGGCCAACGTCCTGACTTTC CASSPGGVWANVLTF . . TRBJ2-6 TRBV7-3
TGTGCCAGCAGCTTGACAGGGAGGAGAGGCGGCACTGAAGCTTTCTTT CASSLTGRRGGTEAFF . . TRBJ1-1 TRBV5-5
TGTGCCAGCAGCCAAGGGGCTCGGGTCGAGCAGTACTTC CASSQGARVEQYF . many TRBJ2-7 TRBV3-1
TGCAGTGCCCGTATGCTAGCGGGTTACAATGAGCAGTTCTTC CSARMLAGYNEQFF TRBD2 many TRBJ2-1 TRBV20-1
TGTGCCAGCAGGAATCTAGCGGGACAAGAGACCCAGTACTTC CASRNLAGQETQYF TRBD2 many TRBJ2-5 TRBV12-3/TRBV12-4
TGTGCCAGCTCACCCAACGGGCTCTACGAGCAGTACTTC CASSPNGLYEQYF . . TRBJ2-7 TRBV18
TGCAGCGTCGGGCCCGGGACACCACCTGAAGCTTTCTTT CSVGPGTPPEAFF . many TRBJ1-1 TRBV29-1
TGTGCCAGCAGCCCGACGGAATACACAGATACGCAGTATTTT CASSPTEYTDTQYF . . TRBJ2-3 TRBV12-3/TRBV12-4
TGCGCCAGCAGCTGGGGACAGGAGGGGAAGACCCAGTACTTC CASSWGQEGKTQYF TRBD1 . TRBJ2-5 TRBV5-1
TGCAGCGTTGCCGCGGCTAGCGGGCCGCATGAGCAGTTCTTC CSVAAASGPHEQFF TRBD2 . TRBJ2-1 TRBV29-1
TGCGCCAGCAGCTTGGAGGACATCTATGGCTACACCTTC CASSLEDIYGYTF . . TRBJ1-2 TRBV5-1
TGCAGTGCTAGTAGGGGGGACTCCTACAATGAGCAGTTCTTC CSASRGDSYNEQFF . many TRBJ2-1 TRBV20-1
TGCAGTGCTAGTGGGGTTAGCAATCAGCCCCAGCATTTT CSASGVSNQPQHF . few TRBJ1-5 TRBV20-1
TGTGCCAGCAGTTCTAGCGGAGCGAACACCGGGGAGCTGTTTTTT CASSSSGANTGELFF TRBD2 . TRBJ2-2 TRBV7-6
TGTGCCACCAGTGATTTTTGGAGGTTTGGGTCTAGCGGTACCTACTACGAGCAGTACTTC CATSDFWRFGSSGTYYEQYF TRBD2 many TRBJ2-7 TRBV24-1
TGTGCCAGCAGCCAATGGATGGGCGGGGAGCGCTATGGCTACACCTTC CASSQWMGGERYGYTF . . TRBJ1-2 TRBV3-1
TGCAGCGTTGAAAAACAGGCGAACACCGGGGAGCTGTTTTTT CSVEKQANTGELFF . . TRBJ2-2 TRBV29-1
TGCAGCGTTGTCAGCGGGTACACAGATACGCAGTATTTT CSVVSGYTDTQYF . many TRBJ2-3 TRBV29-1
TGTGCCAGCAGGAGGGGCAACTACGAGCAGTACTTC CASRRGNYEQYF . few TRBJ2-7 TRBV5-5